One and the same sample provided the 27 T cell receptor beta chains below, sequenced in a study of T-cell reconstitution after alpha-beta-depleted transplantation in children. The library targeted TCRbeta and was prepared with unique molecular identifiers. TCRdb passed the PCR reads through MiXCR, listing each CDR3 protein once. The sample has over 400,000 distinct CDR3 sequences; 43% are singletons. The sample in question was PBMCs, obtained before TCRalphabeta/CD19-depleted stem cell transplant. Every receptor here comes from a girl aged 2-10 years with aplastic anemia, due to receive a stem cell transplant.

Many counts were recorded for this clonotype. This chain links TRBV2 with TRBJ2-1; TRBD2 matches 8 bases. Germline trimming cut 4 bases from V and 5 bases from J; bases unmatched to any gene: 4. Germline assignment: CDR1 SNHLY and CDR2 FYNNEI. The CDR3 contains 14 residues. CDR3 in DNA: TGTGCCAGCAGTGTAGGACTAGCTAACAATGAGCAGTTCTTC. Translated: CASSVGLANNEQFF.

In its sample, this clonotype was seen a few times. This sequence joins TRBV5-1 and TRBJ2-1; D not certain. CDR1 is SGHRS and CDR2 is YFSETQ in the germline V gene. The CDR3 consists of 13 residues. V lost 5 bases, J lost 4 bases, and 10 bases lay in between. In nucleotides, the CDR3 is TGCGCCAGCAGGGGCATCCTATACAATGAGCAGTTCTTC. Protein sequence: CASRGILYNEQFF.

CDR3: CASSGDTSYEQYF. Here the CDR3 DNA reads TGCGCCAGCAGCGGGGACACCTCCTACGAGCAGTACTTC. This chain connects TRBV5-1 to TRBJ2-7; maybe TRBD1 (6 bases). Germline CDR1 reads SGHRS; CDR2 reads YFSETQ. The V and J ends lost 4 bases and 0 bases respectively, with 8 bases between them. The CDR3 consists of 13 residues.

This clonotype showed up just a few times. V gene TRBV18 combines with J gene TRBJ2-5, with a weak D call TRBD2 (6 bases). The CDR3 covers 16 residues. Trimming removed 3 bases from V and 4 bases from J, with 18 bases in between. The V gene's germline CDR1 is KGHSH and CDR2 LQKENI. The DNA for the CDR3 is TGTGCCAGCTCACCTCCCGGGACTCCTCGTCGAGAGACCCAGTACTTC. Translated, it gives CASSPPGTPRRETQYF.

The chain couples TRBV7-9 to TRBJ2-7, with 11 positions matching TRBD2. The CDR3 totals 14 residues. Germline V CDR1 and CDR2: SEHNR, FQNEAQ (reference sequence). Trimming cost V 8 bases and J 9 bases; bases outside gene matches: 12. As DNA, the CDR3 is TGTGCCAGCGGAATCCTAGCGGGGGGCCTTGGGCAGTACTTC. Its translation: CASGILAGGLGQYF.

This clonotype has a handful of counts. The chain recombines TRBV27 with TRBJ2-3; D is ambiguous. Germline values: CDR1 MNHEY, CDR2 SMNVEV (reference sequence). V lost 2 bases, J lost 0 bases, and 15 bases lay in between. The CDR3 consists of 17 residues. The CDR3 bases are TGTGCCAGCAGTTTAAGCCCGCAGTTTTCTAGCACAGATACGCAGTATTTT. It translates to CASSLSPQFSSTDTQYF.

The chain links TRBV18 to TRBJ2-1, with D unclear. V was trimmed by 2 bases and J by 2 bases, leaving 10 bases between them. CDR3 length: 15 residues. Germline V gene lookup returns CDR1 KGHSH and CDR2 LQKENI. DNA of the CDR3: TGTGCCAGCTCACCAGCCCCCCTGACCTACAATGAGCAGTTCTTC. It codes for CASSPAPLTYNEQFF.

The chain recombines TRBV5-1 with TRBJ2-5; D unclear. V was pared by 0 bases and J by 5 bases, with 8 bases between. Per the germline V gene, CDR1 is SGHRS and CDR2 is YFSETQ. The CDR3 extends over 13 amino acids. CDR3 region: CASSLGPGETQYF. The CDR3 DNA is TGCGCCAGCAGCTTGGGACCGGGCGAGACCCAGTACTTC.

This chain links TRBV5-1 with TRBJ2-3; D gene ambiguous. V was trimmed by 3 bases and J by 8 bases, leaving 10 bases between them. CDR1 is SGHRS, CDR2 YFSETQ, per germline. The length of the CDR3 is 12 residues. The CDR3 loop reads CASSWTTATQYF. Written as DNA, the CDR3 is TGCGCCAGCAGCTGGACCACCGCTACGCAGTATTTT. Full variable domain (remainder filled in from reference TRBV5-1 and TRBJ2-3): KAGVTQTPRYLIKTRGQQVTLSCSPISGHRSVSWYQQTPGQGLQFLFEYFSETQRNKGNFPGRFSGRQFSNSRSEMNVSTLELGDSALYLCASSWTTATQYFGPGTRLTVL.

The chain combines TRBV18 with TRBJ2-2; D is unclear. The CDR3 length is 12 residues. With 5 bases removed from V and 5 bases from J, the gap between germline ends came to 6 bases. The V gene's germline CDR1 is KGHSH and CDR2 LQKENI. The CDR3 protein is CASSTETGELFF. The CDR3 region has the DNA TGTGCCAGCTCAACAGAGACCGGGGAGCTGTTTTTT.

J is TRBJ1-2 and V is TRBV15; D not certain. Trimming cost V 0 bases and J 7 bases, with 18 bases left between them. The germline gives CDR1 LNHNV, CDR2 YYDKDF (reference sequence). The CDR3 has 16 amino acids. The CDR3 sequence is CATSRDVGDTPLGYTF. The CDR3 DNA sequence: TGTGCCACCAGCAGAGATGTTGGCGACACCCCACTTGGCTACACCTTC.

This clonotype was recorded at least ten times. This rearrangement joins TRBV7-9 to TRBJ1-1; D perhaps matches TRBD1 (6 bases). The CDR3 spans 12 residues. CDR1 and CDR2 from the germline V gene are SEHNR and FQNEAQ (reference sequence). With 5 bases removed from V and 8 bases from J, the gap between germline ends came to 12 bases. CDR3 sequence (DNA): TGTGCCAGCAGCCCCGGGGGCGCCGAAGCTTTCTTT. Translated: CASSPGGAEAFF. Combining the CDR3 with reference TRBV7-9 and TRBJ1-1 gives the whole variable domain DTGVSQNPRHKITKRGQNVTFRCDPISEHNRLYWYRQTLGQGPEFLTYFQNEAQLEKSRLLSDRFSAERPKGSFSTLEIQRTEQGDSAMYLCASSPGGAEAFFGQGTRLTVV.

This clonotype turned up a few times. The chain uses TRBV5-1 and TRBJ2-7; 10 bases match TRBD2. Trimming at V came to 3 bases and at J to 1 base, leaving 4 bases not matched to a gene. The CDR3 is 15 amino acids. Germline-derived CDR1 and CDR2 are SGHRS and YFSETQ. This chain's CDR3 is CASSWGTSESYEQYF. CDR3 DNA: TGCGCCAGCAGCTGGGGGACTAGCGAGTCCTACGAGCAGTACTTC.

Note on this clonotype: Since a much larger clone is just one base distant, this may be a read error. The J gene is TRBJ2-1, the V gene TRBV3-1; D is perhaps TRBD2 (5 bases). CDR3 size: 12 residues. CDR1 and CDR2 from the germline V gene are LGHDT and YNNKEL (reference sequence). The CDR3 DNA reads as TGTGCCACCAGCCAAGAGGGAAGGAGGCAGTTCTTC. It is translated as CATSQEGRRQFF.

This clonotype was counted only a few times. The CDR3 DNA is TGCAGCGTTGAATATCGGGGGGGGGCTGAGCAGTTCTTC. It yields the protein CSVEYRGGAEQFF. The rearrangement joins TRBV29-1 to TRBJ2-1; the match to TRBD2 covers 8 bases. Per the germline V gene, CDR1 is SQVTM and CDR2 is ANQGSEA. V shed 2 bases and J 9 bases; nucleotides not matched to a gene: 6. The CDR3 has 13 residues.

This chain connects TRBV20-1 to TRBJ2-3, with a possible D match to TRBD2 (5 bases). There are 15 residues in the CDR3. The V gene lost 3 bases and the J gene lost 2 bases, with 15 bases spanning the gap. CDR1 and CDR2 from the germline V gene are DFQATT and SNEGSKA (reference sequence). CDR3 protein: CSARRTGTFTDTQYF. The CDR3 DNA sequence: TGCAGTGCTAGGAGAACGGGAACATTCACAGATACGCAGTATTTT.

This clonotype was counted between two and nine times. V usage is TRBV7-2 and J usage is TRBJ2-2; D is uncertain. Looked up from germline, CDR1 is SGHTA and CDR2 is FQGNSA. This CDR3 is 13 amino acids long. The germline V and J ends were trimmed by 5 bases and 6 bases, with 10 bases remaining between them. The CDR3 bases are TGTGCCAGCAGCCCCCAAGCGCCCGGGGAGCTGTTTTTT. As protein: CASSPQAPGELFF.

At least ten counts were recorded for this clonotype. This sequence joins TRBV20-1 and TRBJ1-2, with TRBD1 matching over 7 bases. Germline trimming cut 3 bases from V and 6 bases from J; bases unmatched to any gene: 7. Germline-derived CDR1 and CDR2 are DFQATT and SNEGSKA (reference sequence). The CDR3 spans 13 residues. The CDR3 spells CSASSGTANGYTF. CDR3 in DNA: TGCAGTGCTAGTTCCGGGACAGCTAATGGCTACACCTTC.

The chain has TRBV20-1 and TRBJ2-1; 8 bases line up with TRBD2. The ends lost 4 bases at V and 12 bases at J; junction bases unmatched: 14. Germline CDR1 and CDR2: DFQATT and SNEGSKA (reference sequence). CDR3 length equals 14 residues. The CDR3 reads CSATILAAQRGQFF. The CDR3 nucleotides read TGCAGTGCTACCATACTAGCGGCTCAACGTGGGCAGTTCTTC.

This clonotype occurred a few times. This sequence joins TRBV29-1 and TRBJ1-4; 9 positions match TRBD1. The CDR3 runs to 14 residues. Trimming cost V 6 bases and J 6 bases; bases outside gene matches: 8. CDR1 SQVTM and CDR2 ANQGSEA come from the germline V gene. The CDR3 DNA reads TGCAGCGTAGAAACAGGGGGCGAAGATGAAAAACTGTTTTTT. It translates to CSVETGGEDEKLFF.

In regard to this clonotype: The junction does not match germline at one end; this may be a read error. The chain joins TRBV20-1 to TRBJ2-7; 11 bases align to TRBD1. Germline CDR1 and CDR2: DFQATT and SNEGSKA (reference sequence). The CDR3 has 15 residues. The CDR3, as DNA: TGCAGTGCTAGAGATGGGACAGGGGGAAGGGCCGGCGGAGGGTTC. Encoded protein: CSARDGTGGRAGGGF.

This clonotype was recorded many times. This rearrangement joins TRBV4-1 to TRBJ2-3, with TRBD2 matching 9 bases. Looked up from germline, CDR1 is MGHRA and CDR2 is YSYEKL. The CDR3 length is 15 residues. The V and J ends lost 1 base and 5 bases, in that order; junction bases with no gene match: 4. CDR3 nucleotide sequence: TGCGCCAGCAGCCAAGTAGCGGGAGTGGGAGATACGCAGTATTTT. This gives the protein CASSQVAGVGDTQYF.

Details on this clonotype: A read error may explain this, as a much larger clone is one base away. The gene calls are TRBV5-1 and TRBJ2-6; tentatively, D is TRBD2 (6 bases). CDR1 SGHRS and CDR2 YFSETQ come from the germline V gene. CDR3 length: 15 amino acids. Between the trimmed V and J ends, which lost 5 bases and 3 bases, there was a span of 12 bases. The CDR3 coding sequence is TGCGCCAGCAGTTGGAGGGTGAATGGGGCCAACGTCCTGACTTTC. Translating gives CASSWRVNGANVLTF.

The chain joins TRBV7-2 to TRBJ2-7; D might be TRBD1 (8 bases). Deletions cut 5 bases from V and 3 bases from J, with 14 bases between. CDR3 length: 14 amino acids. Germline-derived CDR1 and CDR2 are SGHTA and FQGNSA. CDR3 coding DNA: TGTGCCAGCAGCCCCTACAGGGGGGGCTACGAGCAGTACTTC. Protein sequence: CASSPYRGGYEQYF. Complete variable domain (other parts from reference TRBV7-2 and TRBJ2-7): GAGVSQSPSNKVTEKGKDVELRCDPISGHTALYWYRQSLGQGLEFLIYFQGNSAPDKSGLPSDRFSAERTGGSVSTLTIQRTQQEDSAVYLCASSPYRGGYEQYFGPGTRLTVT.

The chain uses TRBV3-1 and TRBJ2-2, with D tentatively TRBD2 (6 bases). The CDR3 spans 16 residues. V gave up 5 bases and J gave up 5 bases, with 18 bases separating them. Germline V lookup: CDR1 LGHDT, CDR2 YNNKEL (reference sequence). The CDR3 bases are TGTGCCAGCAGCACCCCGGGACTGGAAAGGACCGGGGAGCTGTTTTTT. As protein: CASSTPGLERTGELFF.

The gene calls are TRBV6-1 and TRBJ1-2, with 9 bases that match TRBD1. The CDR3 extends over 15 amino acids. Germline CDR1 and CDR2: MNHNS and SASEGT. V was clipped by 11 bases and J by 7 bases; unmatched bases: 17. The CDR3 DNA follows: TGTGCCTCCCAAAATGTGGGACAGGGTTTTCGTGGCTACACCTTC. Residues: CASQNVGQGFRGYTF.

This clonotype was found a few times. The chain employs TRBV7-6 and TRBJ2-7, with 10 bases fitting TRBD1. In germline, CDR1 is SGHVS, CDR2 FNYEAQ. CDR3 size: 16 residues. The ends lost 1 base at V and 2 bases at J; junction bases unmatched: 5. The chain's CDR3 is CASSLDGGTGAYEQYF. The CDR3 bases are TGTGCCAGCAGCTTAGATGGGGGGACAGGGGCCTACGAGCAGTACTTC. The complete variable domain, with remaining parts taken from reference TRBV7-6 and TRBJ2-7, reads GAGVSQSPRYKVTKRGQDVALRCDPISGHVSLYWYRQALGQGPEFLTYFNYEAQQDKSGLPNDRFSAERPEGSISTLTIQRTEQRDSAMYRCASSLDGGTGAYEQYFGPGTRLTVT.